This record looks at one T cell receptor beta chain sequence and its context. Antigen: not known. This entry is derived from a study of cytomegalovirus exposure and HLA in healthy donors. Study-wide results and limits: A later analysis reportedly identified an Asian-associated ancestry cluster as carrying fewer N-insertions than the 666-donor mean. Analysis performed later found roughly 17,000 TCR beta sequences associated with HLA alleles at 0.05 false discovery rate.

This CDR3 has 14 amino acids. The V end lost 4 bases, the J end lost 2 bases, and 9 bases lay between the germline ends. The germline V gene has CDR1 SGHRS and CDR2 YFSETQ. The PCR made use of 60 Vbeta and 13 Jbeta primers. TCRdb keeps only in-frame clones here, not all; method: immunoSEQ multiplex PCR. This sample contains more than 95,000 clones. The chain recombines TRBV5-1 with TRBJ1-4; D ambiguous. The TCR sequence derives from a man aged 18 to 30 in good health and CMV-seronegative. The sequenced material came from PBMCs. In DNA, the CDR3 is TGCGCCAGCAGCGCAGGTTCCACTAATGAAAAACTGTTTTTT. This sequence encodes CASSAGSTNEKLFF.